The 16 T cell receptor beta chains reported below all come from one sample, sequenced in a study of cytomegalovirus exposure and HLA in healthy donors. Both 60 Vbeta primers and 13 Jbeta primers went into the PCR. Profiled with immunoSEQ multiplex PCR; TCRdb holds only in-frame clones, not every one. This sample has 250,000 or so clones, with approximately 91% found just once. Sequenced sample: PBMCs. The receptors originated from a girl aged 2 to 10 in good health and CMV-seronegative.

This chain connects TRBV19 to TRBJ2-7; the D gene is possibly TRBD2 (6 bases). CDR1 LNHDA and CDR2 SQIVND come from the germline V gene (reference sequence). V was cut by 3 bases and J by 5 bases, with 17 bases left in between. This CDR3 comprises 15 residues. CDR3 sequence: CASSIGRDGGHEQYF. DNA of the CDR3: TGTGCCAGTAGTATCGGTAGGGACGGGGGTCACGAGCAGTACTTC.

This clone was observed a handful of times. The V and J genes are TRBV6-5 and TRBJ2-1, with D tentatively TRBD2 (6 bases). The CDR3 length is 14 residues. Germline CDR1 is MNHEY and CDR2 is SVGAGI. Trimming shortened V by 0 bases and J by 5 bases, and 8 bases separated the two germline ends. The CDR3 DNA reads as TGTGCCAGCAGTTACTCCACGGGGGACAATGAGCAGTTCTTC. It codes for CASSYSTGDNEQFF.

In its sample, this clone was seen once. This rearrangement joins TRBV7-2 to TRBJ2-7; TRBD2 matches at 7 bases. Unmatched junction bases numbered 13, after V lost 5 bases and J lost 3 bases. Germline-derived CDR1 and CDR2 are SGHTA and FQGNSA. The CDR3 covers 16 residues. The CDR3: CASSALVSAGDYEQYF. In nucleotides, the CDR3 is TGTGCCAGCAGCGCCTTGGTTTCTGCGGGAGACTACGAGCAGTACTTC.

V gene TRBV27 combines with J gene TRBJ1-6; D is uncertain. Germline V gene sequence: CDR1 MNHEY, CDR2 SMNVEV (reference sequence). The CDR3 length is 15 residues. Trimming pared 1 base from V and 11 bases from J, leaving 15 bases between. This CDR3 is CASSLFPGQGTPLHF. The CDR3 DNA is TGTGCCAGCAGTTTATTCCCGGGTCAAGGAACACCCCTCCACTTT.

CDR3: CASSIGGRTSGYEQYF. In DNA form, the CDR3 reads TGTGCCAGTAGTATAGGAGGCAGGACTAGCGGCTACGAGCAGTACTTC. This chain uses TRBV19 with TRBJ2-7; 10 bases map to TRBD2. The CDR3 is made up of 16 amino acids. Germline V gene lookup returns CDR1 LNHDA and CDR2 SQIVND (reference sequence). J lost 3 bases, V lost 1 base, and 6 bases had no gene match.

The rearrangement uses TRBV30 and TRBJ2-4, with 9 bases that match TRBD1. Germline CDR1 reads GTSNPN; CDR2 reads SVGIG (reference sequence). V lost 1 base and J lost 4; bases outside the gene matches: 11. This CDR3 contains 17 residues. In DNA form, the CDR3 reads TGTGCCTGGAGTGGCCCCTTACAGGGACAGGGAAAAAACATTCAGTACTTC. The encoded protein is CAWSGPLQGQGKNIQYF.

The V call is TRBV6-6, the J call TRBJ2-2; D is perhaps TRBD2 (5 bases). With 2 bases removed from V and 0 bases from J, the gap between germline ends came to 7 bases. Germline lookup yields CDR1 MNHNY and CDR2 SVGAGI (reference sequence). This CDR3 is built from 15 residues. This chain's CDR3 is CASSYRTANTGELFF. For the CDR3, the DNA is TGTGCCAGCAGTTACAGGACTGCGAACACCGGGGAGCTGTTTTTT.

V and J are TRBV4-1 and TRBJ1-1, with no clear D. Trimming took off 2 bases at V and 2 bases at J, with 9 bases between the two ends. CDR3 length: 14 amino acids. The germline V gene encodes CDR1 MGHRA and CDR2 YSYEKL. CDR3 sequence (DNA): TGCGCCAGCAGCCAAACTCGAGATAACACTGAAGCTTTCTTT. It translates to CASSQTRDNTEAFF.

This clone was observed a few times. This sequence joins TRBV30 and TRBJ2-1; the D gene is possibly TRBD2 (6 bases). This CDR3 spans 14 amino acids. Germline V CDR1 and CDR2: GTSNPN, SVGIG (reference sequence). V dropped 0 bases and J dropped 7 bases, with 13 bases sitting between them. This chain's CDR3 is CAWSVPGGRNEQFF. For the CDR3, the DNA is TGTGCCTGGAGTGTACCCGGGGGAAGGAATGAGCAGTTCTTC.

The CDR3 here is CASSGSGGASVSYEQFF. The CDR3 region has the DNA TGTGCCAGCAGCGGTAGCGGGGGGGCCTCGGTCTCATATGAGCAGTTCTTC. This chain connects TRBV9 to TRBJ2-1; 11 nucleotides match TRBD2. V was pared by 3 bases and J by 8 bases, with 13 bases of the junction left unmatched. The CDR3 length is 17 residues. Germline CDR1 is SGDLS and CDR2 is YYNGEE.

The rearrangement joins TRBV19 to TRBJ1-5; 7 nucleotides match TRBD1. This CDR3 is built from 14 residues. Germline CDR1 LNHDA, CDR2 SQIVND (reference sequence). The J segment lost 6 bases and the V segment lost 9 bases, leaving 11 bases of the junction unmatched. In DNA, the CDR3 is TGTGCCAGCATTCGGACAGGTGAAGGTCAGCCCCAGCATTTT. Translating gives CASIRTGEGQPQHF.

The chain carries TRBV6-5 and TRBJ2-3; D gene unclear. This CDR3 spans 13 amino acids. The V and J ends lost 4 bases and 2 bases respectively, with 7 bases between them. Germline V lookup: CDR1 MNHEY, CDR2 SVGAGI. The chain's CDR3 is CASSWQFTDTQYF. The CDR3 nucleotides read TGTGCCAGCAGTTGGCAGTTCACAGATACGCAGTATTTT.

This chain connects TRBV30 to TRBJ2-2, with TRBD1 matching over 9 bases. CDR3 length: 15 amino acids. Per germline, CDR1 GTSNPN and CDR2 SVGIG (reference sequence). Germline trimming cut 1 base from V and 4 bases from J; bases unmatched to any gene: 4. The chain's CDR3 is CAWSGRGQGTGELFF. The CDR3 region has the DNA TGTGCCTGGAGTGGAAGGGGACAGGGCACCGGGGAGCTGTTTTTT.

The chain has TRBV18 and TRBJ1-1; D possibly corresponds to TRBD1 (6 bases). Trimming took 3 bases from V and 2 from J, leaving 13 bases between them. This CDR3 region has 15 residues. Germline CDR1 KGHSH, CDR2 LQKENI. The CDR3 region is CASSPNPGHNTEAFF. CDR3 in DNA: TGTGCCAGCTCACCTAATCCGGGACACAACACTGAAGCTTTCTTT.

The chain uses TRBV28 and TRBJ1-2; 7 bases line up with TRBD1. V lost 3 bases to trimming and J lost 2 bases; unmatched junction nucleotides: 12. Germline values: CDR1 MDHEN, CDR2 SYDVKM. This CDR3 region has 17 residues. The CDR3 protein is CASSFPPTGVRNYGYTF. CDR3 nucleotides: TGTGCCAGCAGTTTTCCACCCACAGGGGTTCGGAACTATGGCTACACCTTC.

The J gene is TRBJ1-1, the V gene TRBV9; the D gene is possibly TRBD1 (5 bases). The germline V gene has CDR1 SGDLS and CDR2 YYNGEE. This CDR3 comprises 15 residues. Trimming took 3 bases from V and 0 from J, leaving 12 bases between them. CDR3 sequence: CASSGGEILNTEAFF. CDR3 in DNA: TGTGCCAGCAGCGGGGGCGAGATACTGAACACTGAAGCTTTCTTT. Full variable domain (rest looked up from reference TRBV9 and TRBJ1-1): DSGVTQTPKHLITATGQRVTLRCSPRSGDLSVYWYQQSLDQGLQFLIQYYNGEERAKGNILERFSAQQFPDLHSELNLSSLELGDSALYFCASSGGEILNTEAFFGQGTRLTVV.